A single T cell receptor beta chain is shown here with its context. Its specificity is unknown. Vbeta (60) and Jbeta (13) primers were used in the PCR. The table came from immunoSEQ multiplex PCR; TCRdb's copy has only in-frame clones and leaves some out. The data show about 180,000 clones, roughly 87% seen once. These data are taken from a study of cytomegalovirus exposure and HLA in healthy donors. Study-wide results and limits: Rates of TCR association differed by HLA locus in a later analysis, with DRB1 highest and HLA-C lowest.

The sequenced sample consisted of PBMCs. The TCR sequence derives from a woman between 50 and 59 years old in good health and CMV-seronegative.

CDR3 nucleotides: TGTGCCACCAGCAGACAATCGACAGGGACCGGAAACACCATATATTTT. Translated, it gives CATSRQSTGTGNTIYF. The V call is TRBV15, the J call TRBJ1-3, with 7 bases aligning to TRBD1. The CDR3 consists of 16 residues. The junction had 8 bases not matched to a gene; V was cut back by 2 bases and J by 4 bases. Looked up from germline, CDR1 is LNHNV and CDR2 is YYDKDF (reference sequence).